This T cell receptor (beta chain) appears in the sequencing data of a study of shared clonotypes between healthy human individuals. Regarding the study as a whole: Exclusively blood specimens were collected; tissue repertoires likely differ. Measured sharing among donors was expected to vary with sequencing depth.

In the case of this clone: What it recognizes is unknown.

CD8 cells regarded as naive lacked CD45RO, were positively chosen for CCR7, and omitted terminally differentiated effector memory CD45RA+ cells. Deep was the level at which the assay was run. Each sorted subset replicate got 200 ng genomic DNA, 25,000 to 35,000 genomes. TCRdb's table, derived via immunoSEQ multiplex PCR, lists solely in-frame clones and lacks some. The sample includes around 2,000,000 clones, about 95% of them seen just once. CDR3 length: 15 residues. V lost 1 base and J lost 3, with 9 bases in between. The germline V gene has CDR1 MDHEN and CDR2 SYDVKM. The receptor's source is a man younger than 35 in good health. The chain joins TRBV28 to TRBJ2-2; D might be TRBD1 (5 bases). The sequenced material came from naive CD8+ T cells sorted from blood. For the CDR3, the DNA is TGTGCCAGCAGTTTATCTGGGGCAGACACCGGGGAGCTGTTTTTT. Amino acids: CASSLSGADTGELFF.